This TCR delta chain was recorded in a study of Vδ1+ human thymocytes. Alphabeta T cells were depleted, then CD3+ Vdelta1+ Vdelta2- thymocytes were FACS-sorted. V lost 1 base, J lost 4 bases, and 28 bases lay in between. Germline loops: CDR1 TSWWSYY, CDR2 QGS. The CDR3 extends over 20 amino acids. Study observations and caveats: Thymic delta-chain repertoires held roughly 20% Vdelta2 sequences and few Vdelta3, despite high sort purity. Bulk data may be misread because of unexpected Vdelta2 sequences. Thymic TRG and TRD repertoires appeared highly polyclonal.

RNA was extracted from the cells and then reverse transcribed. Multiplex PCR used pooled V-gene forward primers and a constant-region reverse primer to amplify CDR3s. TCRdb re-called clones from the multiplex PCR reads via CATT. Of 45,000 to 60,000 delta-chain clones listed, approximately 15% are singletons. About this clone: The antigen is undetermined.

The specimen was Vdelta1+ gamma-delta thymocytes from the thymus. Described subset: FACS-sorted CD3+ TCRalphabeta- TCRVdelta1+ TCRVdelta2- thymocytes. This TCR derives from a boy younger than two who had congenital heart surgery. This chain links TRDV1 with TRDJ1, with D perhaps assigned TRDD2 or TRDD3 (9 bases each). The CDR3 sequence: CALGEPTFLRVGDIRDKLIF. In DNA, the CDR3 is TGTGCTCTTGGGGAACCCACCTTCCTACGAGTGGGGGATATCCGCGATAAACTCATCTTT.